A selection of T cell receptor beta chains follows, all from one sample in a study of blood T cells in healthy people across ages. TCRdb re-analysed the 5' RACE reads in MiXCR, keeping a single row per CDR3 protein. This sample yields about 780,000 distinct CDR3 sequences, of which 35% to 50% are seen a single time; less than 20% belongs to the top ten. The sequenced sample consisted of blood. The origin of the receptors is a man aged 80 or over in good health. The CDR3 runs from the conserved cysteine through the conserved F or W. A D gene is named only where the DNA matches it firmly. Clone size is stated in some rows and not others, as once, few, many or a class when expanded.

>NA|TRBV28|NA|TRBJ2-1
TGTGCCAGCAGTTTTGGAGTGACCCAGCGTAAGGAGCAGTTCTTC
CASSFGVTQRKEQFF
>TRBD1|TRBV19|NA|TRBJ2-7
TGTGCCAGTGGACGGACAGGGGGTAGCTACGAGCAGTACTTC
CASGRTGGSYEQYF
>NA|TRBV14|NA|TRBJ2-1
TGTGCCAGCAGCCAACGGAGGGGGTACAATGAGCAGTTCTTC
CASSQRRGYNEQFF
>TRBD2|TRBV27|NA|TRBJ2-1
TGTGCCAGCAGTCCACGGTTACTAGCGGGAGGCGAGCAGTTCTTC
CASSPRLLAGGEQFF
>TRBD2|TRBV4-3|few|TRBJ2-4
TGCGCCAGCAGCCAAGATAACGCGGGAGGAATTTCTGTAGCCAAAAACATTCAGTACTTC
CASSQDNAGGISVAKNIQYF
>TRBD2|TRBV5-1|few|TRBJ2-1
TGCGCCAGCAGCCCGGGGGGAGGGCGCGACTCCTACAATGAGCAGTTCTTC
CASSPGGGRDSYNEQFF
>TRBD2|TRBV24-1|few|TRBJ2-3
TGTGCCACCAGTGATGCGACTAGCGCGAGCACAGATACGCAGTATTTT
CATSDATSASTDTQYF
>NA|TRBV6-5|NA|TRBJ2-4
TGTGCCAGCAGTCCGGGGGTAGCCTCTAAAAACATTCAGTACTTC
CASSPGVASKNIQYF
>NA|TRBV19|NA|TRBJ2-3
TGTGCCAGTAGTAAAACCGCTAGCACAGATACGCAGTATTTT
CASSKTASTDTQYF
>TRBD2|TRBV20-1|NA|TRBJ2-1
TGCAGTGCTATTACGGGACTAGCGGGAGGTGATGAGCAGTTCTTC
CSAITGLAGGDEQFF
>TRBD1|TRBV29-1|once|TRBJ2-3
TGCAGCGGTCGGACAGGGGTAGGGGATACGCAGTATTTT
CSGRTGVGDTQYF
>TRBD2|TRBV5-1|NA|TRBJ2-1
TGCGCCAGCAGCGACGGGAGGGTGGATGAGCAGTTCTTC
CASSDGRVDEQFF
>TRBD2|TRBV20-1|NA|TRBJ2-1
TGCAGTGCTGCCGTAGCGGGAGTTTGGAATGAGCAGTTCTTC
CSAAVAGVWNEQFF
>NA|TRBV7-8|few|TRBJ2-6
TGTGCCAGCAGCCCCCTGGGGGCCCGCTCTGGGGCCAACGTCCTGACTTTC
CASSPLGARSGANVLTF
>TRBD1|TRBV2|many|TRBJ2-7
TGTGCCAGGCGGTCCGGGACAGAGTCCTACGAGCAGTACTTC
CARRSGTESYEQYF
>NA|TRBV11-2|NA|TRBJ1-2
TGTGCCAGCAGCCGAGGGGGTTTAAAATATGGCTACACCTTC
CASSRGGLKYGYTF
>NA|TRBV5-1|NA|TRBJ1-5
TGCGCCAGCAGCTTGTCTGGGGAACACAATCAGCCCCAGCATTTT
CASSLSGEHNQPQHF
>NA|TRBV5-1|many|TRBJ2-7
TGCGCCAGCCGGCGGGACACGAACTACGAGCAGTACTTC
CASRRDTNYEQYF
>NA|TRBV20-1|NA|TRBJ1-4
TGCAGTGCTTGCTTGGAGGACAAAGGGGAAAAACTGTTTTTT
CSACLEDKGEKLFF
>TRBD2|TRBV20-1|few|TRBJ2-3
TGCAGTGCAACCGGGACTAGCGGGAGAGGGGCCCCAGATACGCAGTATTTT
CSATGTSGRGAPDTQYF
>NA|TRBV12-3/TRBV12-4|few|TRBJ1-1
TGTGCCAGCAGTCAAGGGGGGCAGTCGAACACTGAAGCTTTCTTT
CASSQGGQSNTEAFF
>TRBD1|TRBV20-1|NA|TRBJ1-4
TGCAGTGCTAGGGTCCGGGACAGGGACGAAAAACTGTTTTTT
CSARVRDRDEKLFF
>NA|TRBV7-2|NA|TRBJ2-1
TGTGCCAGCAGCTGGGGCTGGAGCTCCTACAATGAGCAGTTCTTC
CASSWGWSSYNEQFF
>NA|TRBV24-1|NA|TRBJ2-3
TGTGCCACCAGTGATCTACAGGCAGATACGCAGTATTTT
CATSDLQADTQYF
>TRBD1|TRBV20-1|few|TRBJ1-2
TGCAGTGCTAGGAAACAGGACAGGAGCTATGGCTACACCTTC
CSARKQDRSYGYTF
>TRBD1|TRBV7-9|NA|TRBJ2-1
TGTGCCAGCAATTCAAACCCTATACCGGGACAGGGACTGTTCTTC
CASNSNPIPGQGLFF
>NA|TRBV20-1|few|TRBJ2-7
TGCAGTGCTAGAGGGTGGATGGCCTACGAGCAGTACTTC
CSARGWMAYEQYF
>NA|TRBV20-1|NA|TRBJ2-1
TGCAGTGCTAGTATCATCGGCGGATACTCCTACAATGAGCAGTTCTTC
CSASIIGGYSYNEQFF
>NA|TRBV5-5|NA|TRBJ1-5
TGTGCCAGCAGCTTCCGAGATTATCAGCCCCAGCATTTT
CASSFRDYQPQHF
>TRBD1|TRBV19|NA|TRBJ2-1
TGTGCCAGTAGTATAGGTGGACAGGGGGCCAATGAGCAGTTCTTC
CASSIGGQGANEQFF
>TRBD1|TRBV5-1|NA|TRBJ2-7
TGCGCCAGCACCTTGCAGGGGGCGCAATACAATGAGCAGTACTTC
CASTLQGAQYNEQYF
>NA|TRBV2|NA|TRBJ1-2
TGTGCCAGCAGCGAATCACAGGGCCTCTATGGCTACACCTTC
CASSESQGLYGYTF
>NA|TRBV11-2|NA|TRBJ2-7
TGTGCCAGCACCGGACCGGAGGCTGTCTACAATGAGCAGTACTTC
CASTGPEAVYNEQYF
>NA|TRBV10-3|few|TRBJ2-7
TGTGCCATCAGTGGCGGGGTGGAATACGAGCAGTACTTC
CAISGGVEYEQYF
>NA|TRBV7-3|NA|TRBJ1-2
TGTGCCAGCAGCTTAACCGCAGGGAGCACCTATGGCTACACCTTC
CASSLTAGSTYGYTF
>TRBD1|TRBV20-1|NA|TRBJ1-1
TGCAGTGCTAGGCGGAGGGGGCTGTCCTTGAACACTGAAGCTTTCTTT
CSARRRGLSLNTEAFF
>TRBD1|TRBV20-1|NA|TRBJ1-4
TGCAGTGCTATGGAGAGCAGGGGGGTTGAAAAACTGTTTTTT
CSAMESRGVEKLFF